The 20 T cell receptor beta chains presented below share a single source sample, sequenced in a study of T cell responses to AZD1222 COVID-19 vaccine. Clones were sequenced by immunoSEQ multiplex PCR, and TCRdb holds only the in-frame ones, with some missing. The sample has around 140,000 clones; just over 85% are singletons. This specimen consisted of peripheral blood, obtained on day 0 of AZD1222 vaccination. These receptors were obtained from an adult in good health.

The CDR3 is CASSFKEKLFF. As DNA, the CDR3 is TGTGCCAGCAGTTTTAAGGAAAAACTGTTTTTT. The V and J genes are TRBV12-3 or TRBV12-4 and TRBJ1-4; D is uncertain. V lost 3 bases, J lost 8 bases, and 4 bases lay in between. CDR3 length: 11 amino acids.

The V call is TRBV7-2, the J call TRBJ2-7; tentatively, D is TRBD2 (5 bases). Trimming took 7 bases from V and 7 from J, leaving 20 bases between them. The CDR3 is made up of 14 amino acids. CDR1 SGHTA and CDR2 FQGNSA come from the germline V gene. The CDR3, as DNA: TGTGCCAGCACCGTAGGACGGACTTCCAATGAGCAGTACTTC. As protein: CASTVGRTSNEQYF.

The J gene is TRBJ2-7, the V gene TRBV18; 9 nucleotides agree with TRBD2. Trimming took 0 bases from V and 10 from J; bases not matched to a gene: 4. CDR3 length: 13 amino acids. The germline CDR1 and CDR2 sequences are KGHSH and LQKENI. This CDR3 reads CASSPPSGGLQYF. In DNA, the CDR3 is TGTGCCAGCTCACCACCTAGCGGGGGACTACAGTACTTC.

This clone appeared a few times. The same CDR3 also results from other DNA sequences found in this sample. This chain joins TRBV9 and TRBJ1-2; the D gene is possibly TRBD1 (6 bases). There are 14 residues in the CDR3. Trimming removed 2 bases at V and 4 bases at J, with 12 bases between. Germline loops: CDR1 SGDLS, CDR2 YYNGEE. The CDR3 sequence is CASSVGGTSYGYTF. CDR3 DNA sequence: TGTGCCAGCAGCGTGGGGGGGACATCCTATGGCTACACCTTC.

In this sample, this clone turned up once. The chain combines TRBV7-3 with TRBJ1-5, with 8 bases identical to TRBD1. Trimming removed 5 bases from V and 7 bases from J; junction bases left unmatched: 4. The germline V gene encodes CDR1 SGHTA and CDR2 FQGTGA. CDR3 length equals 13 residues. CDR3 sequence: CASSPTGGQPQHF. The CDR3 region has the DNA TGTGCCAGCAGCCCCACAGGGGGACAGCCCCAGCATTTT.

This clone came up once. The chain links TRBV9 to TRBJ1-2, with 9 nucleotides matching TRBD1. The V and J ends lost 4 bases and 8 bases, in that order; junction bases with no gene match: 18. Germline CDR1 SGDLS, CDR2 YYNGEE. The length of the CDR3 is 17 residues. The DNA for the CDR3 is TGTGCCAGCAGCCTCATGGGACAGGGAAGGGGAGGAGGCGGCTACACCTTC. This gives the protein CASSLMGQGRGGGGYTF. Using reference TRBV9 and TRBJ1-2 for the parts outside the CDR3, the full variable domain is DSGVTQTPKHLITATGQRVTLRCSPRSGDLSVYWYQQSLDQGLQFLIQYYNGEERAKGNILERFSAQQFPDLHSELNLSSLELGDSALYFCASSLMGQGRGGGGYTFGSGTRLTVV.

The chain links TRBV7-8 to TRBJ1-2, with 9 nucleotides matching TRBD1. The CDR3 has 16 amino acids. In germline, CDR1 is SGHVS, CDR2 FQNEAQ. V trimming: 1 base; J trimming: 1 base; junction bases outside the gene matches: 4. The CDR3 nucleotides are TGTGCCAGCAGCTTAGTAGGGGGACAGGGTAACTATGGCTACACCTTC. This translates into CASSLVGGQGNYGYTF.

The CDR3 DNA reads as TGTGCCAGCAGCTTAGGGGACAGGGGGCCCATAGCAAATCAGCCCCAGCATTTT. This sequence encodes CASSLGDRGPIANQPQHF. The chain has TRBV7-9 and TRBJ1-5, with 12 positions matching TRBD1. Germline V CDR1 and CDR2: SEHNR, FQNEAQ (reference sequence). This CDR3 has 18 residues. V gave up 1 base and J gave up 4 bases; unmatched junction bases: 8.

This chain joins TRBV7-2 and TRBJ1-1; D is perhaps TRBD1 (5 bases). This CDR3 region has 15 residues. The V end was cut by 5 bases, the J end by 2 bases, with 15 bases between. Germline-derived CDR1 and CDR2 are SGHTA and FQGNSA. The CDR3 region has the DNA TGTGCCAGCAGCGGACCGGGACGCCAAAACACTGAAGCTTTCTTT. Protein product: CASSGPGRQNTEAFF.

This chain uses TRBV5-4 with TRBJ2-7; the D gene is possibly TRBD2 (6 bases). Trimming took off 4 bases at V and 3 bases at J, with 14 bases between the two ends. The CDR3 consists of 14 residues. The germline V gene encodes CDR1 SGHNT and CDR2 YYREEE (reference sequence). DNA of the CDR3: TGTGCCAGCAGCCAAAATGGGGGGTACTACGAGCAGTACTTC. It codes for CASSQNGGYYEQYF.

CDR3 loop: CASSNPRGSYEQYF. The CDR3 DNA reads as TGTGCCAGCAGTAATCCCAGGGGGTCGTACGAGCAGTACTTC. V is TRBV6-5 and J is TRBJ2-7; 7 bases are shared with TRBD1. Germline loops: CDR1 MNHEY, CDR2 SVGAGI. The CDR3 runs to 14 residues. J gave up 4 bases and V 5 bases, and 8 bases lay outside the gene matches.

The genes are TRBV28 and TRBJ1-3; D is unresolved. Germline CDR1 and CDR2: MDHEN and SYDVKM. V lost 0 bases, J lost 2 bases, and 5 bases lay in between. This CDR3 spans 14 amino acids. CDR3 coding DNA: TGTGCCAGCAGTTTATGGGGGACTGGAAACACCATATATTTT. Translating it yields CASSLWGTGNTIYF.

The rearrangement links TRBV19 to TRBJ1-2; D gene unclear. CDR1 is LNHDA and CDR2 is SQIVND in the germline V gene (reference sequence). The V and J ends lost 4 bases and 8 bases respectively, with 11 bases between them. CDR3 length equals 12 residues. DNA of the CDR3: TGTGCCAGTAGTACGCAAGTAGGAGGCTACACCTTC. As protein: CASSTQVGGYTF.

The genes are TRBV29-1 and TRBJ1-2, with TRBD1 matching 10 bases. V was clipped by 6 bases and J by 5 bases; unmatched bases: 12. Germline V gene lookup returns CDR1 SQVTM and CDR2 ANQGSEA. This CDR3 contains 15 residues. The CDR3: CSVATGTGELYGYTF. CDR3 in DNA: TGCAGCGTGGCCACCGGGACAGGGGAACTATATGGCTACACCTTC. The complete variable domain, with remaining parts taken from reference TRBV29-1 and TRBJ1-2, reads SAVISQKPSRDICQRGTSLTIQCQVDSQVTMMFWYRQQPGQSLTLIATANQGSEATYESGFVIDKFPISRPNLTFSTLTVSNMSPEDSSIYLCSVATGTGELYGYTFGSGTRLTVV.

The J gene is TRBJ1-1, the V gene TRBV19; 8 bases are a match to TRBD1. From germline, CDR1 is LNHDA and CDR2 SQIVND (reference sequence). The ends lost 6 bases at V and 3 bases at J; junction bases unmatched: 12. This CDR3 is 16 amino acids long. The CDR3 DNA reads TGTGCCAGTAGATGGCCGCAGACAGGGGTCGACACTGAAGCTTTCTTT. The encoded protein is CASRWPQTGVDTEAFF. The full variable domain, rest sourced from reference TRBV19 and TRBJ1-1, is DGGITQSPKYLFRKEGQNVTLSCEQNLNHDAMYWYRQDPGQGLRLIYYSQIVNDFQKGDIAEGYSVSREKKESFPLTVTSAQKNPTAFYLCASRWPQTGVDTEAFFGQGTRLTVV.

The rearrangement uses TRBV4-3 and TRBJ1-4, with 7 bases fitting TRBD1. The V gene's germline CDR1 is LGHNA and CDR2 YSLEER. The CDR3 has 15 amino acids. The trim removed 1 base at V and 8 bases at J, leaving 7 bases unmatched. CDR3 DNA sequence: TGCGCCAGCAGCCAAGTGATAGTGGGACAGGAAAAACTGTTTTTT. Amino acids: CASSQVIVGQEKLFF.

This clone was counted only a few times. This chain joins TRBV30 and TRBJ1-1; D not certain. The germline V and J ends were trimmed by 4 bases and 2 bases, with 8 bases remaining between them. This CDR3 spans 12 amino acids. Looked up from germline, CDR1 is GTSNPN and CDR2 is SVGIG (reference sequence). For the CDR3, the DNA is TGTGCCTGGACCGCCGGTAACACTGAAGCTTTCTTT. This sequence encodes CAWTAGNTEAFF.

The V and J genes are TRBV3-1 (or the pseudogene TRBV3-2) and TRBJ1-2, with 7 positions matching TRBD1. This CDR3 has 14 residues. The ends lost 5 bases at V and 8 bases at J; junction bases unmatched: 11. Germline V gene lookup returns CDR1 LGHDT and CDR2 YNNKEL (reference sequence). CDR3 in amino acids: CASSRLTTGVGYTF. The CDR3 DNA reads as TGTGCCAGCAGCAGGCTTACCACAGGGGTCGGCTACACCTTC.

DNA of the CDR3: TGTGCCAGCAGTCTACCGGGACAGGGTTCGAATTATGGCTACACCTTC. This encodes CASSLPGQGSNYGYTF. The J gene is TRBJ1-2, the V gene TRBV28; TRBD1 agrees at 9 bases. The germline CDR1 and CDR2 sequences are MDHEN and SYDVKM. The CDR3 length is 16 residues. The V and J ends lost 5 bases and 5 bases, in that order; junction bases with no gene match: 12.

This clone was detected a few times. The J gene is TRBJ2-6, the V gene TRBV7-3; no clear D gene. The germline gives CDR1 SGHTA, CDR2 FQGTGA. Trimming removed 4 bases at V and 0 bases at J, with 10 bases between. The CDR3 sequence is 16 residues long. The chain's CDR3 is CASSYSFTSGANVLTF. The CDR3 region has the DNA TGTGCCAGCAGCTATTCCTTTACCTCTGGGGCCAACGTCCTGACTTTC.